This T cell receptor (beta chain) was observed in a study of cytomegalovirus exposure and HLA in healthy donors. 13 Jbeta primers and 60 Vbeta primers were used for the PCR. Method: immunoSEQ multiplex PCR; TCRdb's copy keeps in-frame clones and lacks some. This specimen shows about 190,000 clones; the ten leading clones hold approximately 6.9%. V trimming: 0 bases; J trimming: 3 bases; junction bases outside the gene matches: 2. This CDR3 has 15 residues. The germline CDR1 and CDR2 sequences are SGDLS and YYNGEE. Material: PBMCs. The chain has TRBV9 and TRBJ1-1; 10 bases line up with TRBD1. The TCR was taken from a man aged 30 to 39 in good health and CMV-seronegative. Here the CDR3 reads CASSVVGTGDTEAFF. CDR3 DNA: TGTGCCAGCAGCGTAGTCGGGACAGGGGACACTGAAGCTTTCTTT. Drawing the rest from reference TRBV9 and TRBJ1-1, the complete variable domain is DSGVTQTPKHLITATGQRVTLRCSPRSGDLSVYWYQQSLDQGLQFLIQYYNGEERAKGNILERFSAQQFPDLHSELNLSSLELGDSALYFCASSVVGTGDTEAFFGQGTRLTVV.